The clone carrying this TCR beta chain has a count of ten or more. This CDR3 spans 12 amino acids. Germline V gene sequence: CDR1 MGHDK, CDR2 SYGVNS. V was pared by 3 bases and J by 5 bases, with 7 bases between. The data belong to a study of Graves' ophthalmopathy and Graves' hyperthyroidism. Amplification from RNA transcripts yielded the TCR beta CDR3 regions. RT-PCR in the first round used HTBI primers; a second-round multiplex PCR followed. Via MiXCR, TCRdb re-called the multiplex PCR reads, giving one row per CDR3 protein. The repertoire holds 400,000 to 500,000 distinct CDR3 sequences, with around 21% as singletons.

Sequenced material: peripheral blood. The V gene is TRBV25-1, the J gene TRBJ2-5; D ambiguous. This TCR was recovered from a young woman with stable Graves' hyperthyroidism. CDR3 bases: TGTGCCAGCAGTGATCTTGGGGAGACCCAGTACTTC. It encodes CASSDLGETQYF.